This TCR beta chain originates from a study of T cells after yellow fever vaccination. Background on the study: Fractions containing few cells were prepared with SMART-Seq v4 Ultra Low Input. Points from the study as a whole: Though it reached lower strength, the secondary response hit its peak faster, day 5 versus 15. Most primary-vaccination clones recurred post-booster (around 97% CD4, about 87% CD8).

About this clonotype itself: Its antigen is still unknown.

CDR3 size: 15 residues. Losses at the gene ends were 3 bases for V and 10 bases for J; bases not matched to a gene: 12. The germline gives CDR1 SEHNR, CDR2 FQNEAQ (reference sequence). Researchers made TCR cDNA using 5'RACE template switching, and this step added a universal primer site and UMIs. TCRdb fed the 5' RACE reads into MiXCR, producing one record per CDR3 protein. Seen here are hundreds of thousands of distinct CDR3 sequences, roughly 20% observed once, and the top ten hold roughly 19%. The chain employs TRBV7-9 and TRBJ1-1, with TRBD1 matching 9 bases. This specimen was PBMCs, taken before the yellow fever booster vaccination. This clonotype was obtained from a man aged 18-30 years who received the YFV17D yellow fever vaccine. The CDR3 region is CASSFHRGRFLGAFF. CDR3 sequence (DNA): TGTGCCAGCAGCTTCCACAGGGGGCGATTTCTAGGAGCTTTCTTT.